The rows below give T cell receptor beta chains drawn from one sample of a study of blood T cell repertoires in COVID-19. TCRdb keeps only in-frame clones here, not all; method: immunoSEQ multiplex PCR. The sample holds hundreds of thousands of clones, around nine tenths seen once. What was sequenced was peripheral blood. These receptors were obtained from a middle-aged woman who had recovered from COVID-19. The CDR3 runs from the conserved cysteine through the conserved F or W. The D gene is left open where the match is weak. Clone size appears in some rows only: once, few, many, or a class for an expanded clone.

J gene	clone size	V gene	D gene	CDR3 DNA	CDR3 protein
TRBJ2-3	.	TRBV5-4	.	TGTGCCAGCAGCCCTAAAGGGGCAGATACGCAGTATTTT	CASSPKGADTQYF
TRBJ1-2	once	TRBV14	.	TGTGCCAGCAGCCAACAAAGAGGAGGCTACACCTTC	CASSQQRGGYTF
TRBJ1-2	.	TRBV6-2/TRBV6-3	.	TGTGCCAGCAGTTACGCCGGGTCAGCTTACTATGGCTACACCTTC	CASSYAGSAYYGYTF
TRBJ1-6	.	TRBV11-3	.	TGTGCCAGCAGCCACCCCCGGGGGGCACCCCTCCACTTT	CASSHPRGAPLHF
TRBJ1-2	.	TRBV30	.	TGTGCCTGGAGGCAGTGGGCCTCCAACTATGGCTACACCTTC	CAWRQWASNYGYTF
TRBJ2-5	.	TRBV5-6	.	TGTGCCAGCACCCGCCTAGAGCAAGAGACCCAGTACTTC	CASTRLEQETQYF
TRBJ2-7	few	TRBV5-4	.	TGTGCCAGCAGCCTCCCGTCAGGGCTATCCCACGAGCAGTACTTC	CASSLPSGLSHEQYF
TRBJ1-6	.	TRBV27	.	TGTGCCAGCCGAAAGGTGGCAGGGAACTATAATTCACCCCTCCACTTT	CASRKVAGNYNSPLHF
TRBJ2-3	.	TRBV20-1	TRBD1	TGCAGTGCTAGTACAGGGGTTGGGCCAGATACGCAGTATTTT	CSASTGVGPDTQYF
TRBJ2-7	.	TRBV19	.	TGTGCCAGTAGGGGCCACCCGAACGCCTACGAGCAGTACTTC	CASRGHPNAYEQYF
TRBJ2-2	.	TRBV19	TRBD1	TGTGCCAGTAGCAAGGACAGGGGGAAGGTCGGGGAGCTGTTTTTT	CASSKDRGKVGELFF
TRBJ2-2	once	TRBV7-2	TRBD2	TGTGCCAGCAGCACAACTAGCGGGAGGGCCGGGGAGCTGTTTTTT	CASSTTSGRAGELFF
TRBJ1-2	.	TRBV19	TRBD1	TGTGCCAGTAGCTATGGGGGACAGGGGAATGGCTACACCTTC	CASSYGGQGNGYTF
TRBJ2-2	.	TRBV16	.	TGTGCCAGCAGCCAAGTCGCAGGGGCCACCGGGGAGCTGTTTTTT	CASSQVAGATGELFF
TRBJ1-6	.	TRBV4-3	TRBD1	TGCGCCAGCAGCCAAGGGACAGGGGTAAATTCACCCCTCCACTTT	CASSQGTGVNSPLHF
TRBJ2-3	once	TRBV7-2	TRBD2	TGTGCCAGCAGCCCCGGGACTAGCCCCAACACAGATACGCAGTATTTT	CASSPGTSPNTDTQYF
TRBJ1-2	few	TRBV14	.	TGTGCCAGCAGCCAAGTCGGGGGGGCTGGTGGCTACACCTTC	CASSQVGGAGGYTF
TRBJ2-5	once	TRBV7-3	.	TGTGCCAGCAGCAATGGGGGGTCGGAGACCCAGTACTTC	CASSNGGSETQYF
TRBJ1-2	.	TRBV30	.	TGTGCCTGGAGTGTCCCCTTGACAGCTAACTATGGCTACACCTTC	CAWSVPLTANYGYTF
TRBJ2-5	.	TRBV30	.	TGTGCCTGGAGTGTAGGGCGGCGGGACGGGACCCAGTACTTC	CAWSVGRRDGTQYF
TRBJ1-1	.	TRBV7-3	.	TGTGCCAGCAGCCCTCGGGGGGGGATGAACACTGAAGCTTTCTTT	CASSPRGGMNTEAFF
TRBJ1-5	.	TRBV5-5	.	TGTGCCAGCAGCCTCCCAGGGAATCAGCCCCAGCATTTT	CASSLPGNQPQHF
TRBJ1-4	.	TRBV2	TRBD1	TGTGCCAGCAGAACCGGACAGGGCGAAAAACTGTTTTTT	CASRTGQGEKLFF
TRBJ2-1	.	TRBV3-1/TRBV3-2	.	TGTGCCAGCAGCCTCGTGTGGACAAAAGGCACTCGGGCCAACAATGAGCAGTTCTTC	CASSLVWTKGTRANNEQFF
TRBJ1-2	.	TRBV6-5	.	TGTGCCAGCCACAAAGGGGGAGGGGCGCACTATGGCTACACCTTC	CASHKGGGAHYGYTF
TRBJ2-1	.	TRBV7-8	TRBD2	TGTGCCAGCAGCCCTAGCGGGCTAGCCTCCTACAATGAGCAGTTCTTC	CASSPSGLASYNEQFF
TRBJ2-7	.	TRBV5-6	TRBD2	TGTGCCAGCAGCTTTTCATTCCTAGCGGGAGCAAGCGAGCAGTACTTC	CASSFSFLAGASEQYF
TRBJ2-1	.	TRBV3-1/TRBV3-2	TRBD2	TGTGCCAGCAGCCGACTACTAGCGGGAGGGGCAAATGAGCAGTTCTTC	CASSRLLAGGANEQFF
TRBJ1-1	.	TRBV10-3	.	TGTGCCATCAGTGATAAACAGGGGAACACTGAAGCTTTCTTT	CAISDKQGNTEAFF
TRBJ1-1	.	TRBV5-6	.	TGTGCCAGCAGCCTCCAGGGGTGGAACACTGAAGCTTTCTTT	CASSLQGWNTEAFF
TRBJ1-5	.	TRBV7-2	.	TGTGCCAGCAGCTTAGTGGGGCGGGACGGCAATCAGCCCCAGCATTTT	CASSLVGRDGNQPQHF
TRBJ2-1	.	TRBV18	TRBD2	TGTGCCAGCTCACTAGGGACTAGCGGGAGCTCGGGGGAGCAGTTCTTC	CASSLGTSGSSGEQFF
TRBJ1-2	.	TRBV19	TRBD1	TGTGCCAGTACCCCCCCCAGGGGGCGCGGCTACACCTTC	CASTPPRGRGYTF
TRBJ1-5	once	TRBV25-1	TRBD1	TGTGCCAGCAGAAGACAGGGGCTGGATCAGCCCCAGCATTTT	CASRRQGLDQPQHF
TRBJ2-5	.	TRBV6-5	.	TGTGCCAGCACCCCGACAGTGTGGGAGACCCAGTACTTC	CASTPTVWETQYF
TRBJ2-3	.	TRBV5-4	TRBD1	TGTGCCAGCAGCCCCACGACAGGGGGCGATACGCAGTATTTT	CASSPTTGGDTQYF
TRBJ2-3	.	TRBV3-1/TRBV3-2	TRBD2	TGTGCCAGCAGCCCCTCGGGGGGGGCAGATACGCAGTATTTT	CASSPSGGADTQYF
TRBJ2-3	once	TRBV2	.	TGTGCCAGCAGTGAAAGGAGCCTGGCCGGGGGTACGCAGTATTTT	CASSERSLAGGTQYF
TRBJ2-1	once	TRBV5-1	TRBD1	TGCGCCAGCAGCGTAGGGACAGTCGTGCAGTTCTTC	CASSVGTVVQFF
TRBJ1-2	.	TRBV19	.	TGTGCCAGTAGTATACTCGGCAGGAACTATGGCTACACCTTC	CASSILGRNYGYTF
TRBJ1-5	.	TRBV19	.	TGTGCCAGTAGTCCCACCGGGGGGGGCAATCAGCCCCAGCATTTT	CASSPTGGGNQPQHF
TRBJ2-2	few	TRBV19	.	TGTGCCACCCGAGGGGAGGTCGTGTACACCGGGGAGCTGTTTTTT	CATRGEVVYTGELFF
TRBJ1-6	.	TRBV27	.	TGTGCCAGCAGTTACTCGACAGGTCGGGGCTCACCCCTCCACTTT	CASSYSTGRGSPLHF
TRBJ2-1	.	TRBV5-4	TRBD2	TGTGCCAGCAGCCCCGCCGGGCTAGCGGGGAACAATGAGCAGTTCTTC	CASSPAGLAGNNEQFF
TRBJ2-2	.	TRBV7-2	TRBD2	TGTGCCAGCAGCCCCCAGTTGGGACTAGCTAGTTCCGGGGAGCTGTTTTTT	CASSPQLGLASSGELFF
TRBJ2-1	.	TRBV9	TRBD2	TGTGCCAGCAGCGCCTCGGGCCGGACTAGGTCCTACAATGAGCAGTTCTTC	CASSASGRTRSYNEQFF
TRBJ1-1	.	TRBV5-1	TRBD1	TGCGCCAGCAGCTACTATTCAGGGGGCACTGAAGCTTTCTTT	CASSYYSGGTEAFF
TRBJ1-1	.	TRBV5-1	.	TGCGCCAGCAGCTTGGCCGGGGGGGAGCGCACTGAAGCTTTCTTT	CASSLAGGERTEAFF
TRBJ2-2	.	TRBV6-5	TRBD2	TGTGCCAGCACCCGCGGGGGATCAGGGGAGCTGTTTTTT	CASTRGGSGELFF
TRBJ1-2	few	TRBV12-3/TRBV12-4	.	TGTGCCAGCACCCGACTCCAGAGCCATGGCTACACCTTC	CASTRLQSHGYTF
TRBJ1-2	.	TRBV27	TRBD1	TGTGCCAGCAGTCCCAGGACAGGGGGAAGCGGCTACACCTTC	CASSPRTGGSGYTF
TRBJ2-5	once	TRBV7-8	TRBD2	TGTGCCAGCAGCTTAAGCGGGAGTTTTGGAGAGACCCAGTACTTC	CASSLSGSFGETQYF
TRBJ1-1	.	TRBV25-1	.	TGTGCCAGCGGCCCACACAGGAACACTGAAGCTTTCTTT	CASGPHRNTEAFF
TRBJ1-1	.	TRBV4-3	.	TGCGCCAGCAGCCAAGGGGGGCGGACTTTACACTGGGGCACTGAAGCTTTCTTT	CASSQGGRTLHWGTEAFF